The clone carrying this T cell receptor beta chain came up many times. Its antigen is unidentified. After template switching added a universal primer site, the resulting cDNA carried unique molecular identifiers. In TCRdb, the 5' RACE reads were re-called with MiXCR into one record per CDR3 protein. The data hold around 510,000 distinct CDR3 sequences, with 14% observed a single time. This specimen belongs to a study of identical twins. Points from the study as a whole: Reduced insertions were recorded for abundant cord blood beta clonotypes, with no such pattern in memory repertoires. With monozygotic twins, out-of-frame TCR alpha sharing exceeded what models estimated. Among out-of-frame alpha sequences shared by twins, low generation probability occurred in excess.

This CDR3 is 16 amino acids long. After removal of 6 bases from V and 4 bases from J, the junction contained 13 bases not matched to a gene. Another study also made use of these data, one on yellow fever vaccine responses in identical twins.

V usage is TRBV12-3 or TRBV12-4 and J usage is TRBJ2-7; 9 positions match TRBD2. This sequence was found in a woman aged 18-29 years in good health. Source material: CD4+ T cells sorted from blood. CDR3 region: CASSPAASGIVYEQYF. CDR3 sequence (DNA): TGTGCCAGCAGCCCCGCGGCTAGCGGGATAGTTTACGAGCAGTACTTC.